These 10 T cell receptor beta chains share one sample of origin, sequenced in a study of human T cells and chemical hapten exposure. Specified time point: patch test 1, 2 weeks after DPC sensitization. The treatment was: therapeutic diphenylcyclopropenone sensitization with weekly scalp DPC. One entry per CDR3 protein, called by TCRdb with MiXCR from the RACE reads. The sample carries 80,000 to 100,000 distinct CDR3 sequences, roughly 7.6% recorded once. Source: whole blood, taken in connection with sensitization to the hapten diphenylcyclopropenone (DPC). These receptors were taken from a woman in her twenties or thirties with alopecia areata. Some clones in this sample may be carry-over from other donors' samples.

There are a few counts of this clonotype. The CDR3 is CASSLSAGLYGANVLTF. In nucleotides, the CDR3 is TGTGCCAGCAGCTTATCAGCGGGGTTATATGGGGCCAACGTCCTGACTTTC. The chain recombines TRBV7-2 with TRBJ2-6; 7 positions agree with TRBD2. CDR1 is SGHTA, CDR2 FQGNSA, per germline. V shed 2 bases, J shed 3 bases, and the junction held 7 bases outside the gene matches. This CDR3 contains 17 residues.

Only a few counts were recorded for this clonotype. The chain employs TRBV2 and TRBJ1-2; 8 bases are shared with TRBD1. Germline CDR1 reads SNHLY; CDR2 reads FYNNEI. The CDR3 consists of 15 residues. With V trimmed by 6 bases and J by 8 bases, 14 bases remained unmatched. In DNA form, the CDR3 reads TGTGCCAGCAGAAACAGGGACAGGCCTATGGGAGGCTACACCTTC. Translated, it gives CASRNRDRPMGGYTF. Full variable domain (rest looked up from reference TRBV2 and TRBJ1-2): EPEVTQTPSHQVTQMGQEVILRCVPISNHLYFYWYRQILGQKVEFLVSFYNNEISEKSEIFDDQFSVERPDGSNFTLKIRSTKLEDSAMYFCASRNRDRPMGGYTFGSGTRLTVV.

This clonotype has ten or more counts. The chain has TRBV6-5 and TRBJ2-3; D is ambiguous. V was trimmed by 1 base and J by 6 bases, leaving 8 bases between them. Looked up from germline, CDR1 is MNHEY and CDR2 is SVGAGI. The CDR3 runs 13 residues. The CDR3 bases are TGTGCCAGCAGTTACTTACGTAGGGATACGCAGTATTTT. Translated: CASSYLRRDTQYF.

This chain joins TRBV10-3 and TRBJ1-5, with D perhaps matching TRBD1 (5 bases). Germline-derived CDR1 and CDR2 are ENHRY and SYGVKD. Trimming cost V 8 bases and J 4 bases, with 12 bases left between them. The CDR3 runs 13 residues. CDR3 nucleotides: TGTGCCATCGGAGGAGGGGTTAATCAGCCCCAGCATTTT. It encodes CAIGGGVNQPQHF.

This clonotype was picked up many times. The V and J genes are TRBV5-1 and TRBJ2-1; 7 positions match TRBD1. Germline lookup yields CDR1 SGHRS and CDR2 YFSETQ. The CDR3 extends over 17 amino acids. The V and J ends lost 4 bases and 1 base, in that order; junction bases with no gene match: 11. The CDR3: CASSPLTGQSSYNEQFF. The CDR3 coding sequence is TGCGCCAGCAGCCCACTAACGGGACAGAGTTCCTACAATGAGCAGTTCTTC.

V and J are TRBV5-1 and TRBJ2-3; TRBD2 agrees at 9 bases. From germline, CDR1 is SGHRS and CDR2 YFSETQ. This CDR3 is built from 17 residues. The V segment lost 1 base and the J segment 2 bases; nucleotides outside the gene matches: 8. The CDR3 nucleotides read TGCGCCAGCAGCTTGTGGCTAGCGGGGACGCACACAGATACGCAGTATTTT. It encodes CASSLWLAGTHTDTQYF.

There are a few counts of this clonotype. This chain uses TRBV29-1 with TRBJ2-1; D may correspond to TRBD1 or TRBD2 (5 bases each). The CDR3 runs 17 residues. Trimming took off 0 bases at V and 4 bases at J, with 19 bases between the two ends. Per germline, CDR1 SQVTM and CDR2 ANQGSEA. In nucleotides, the CDR3 is TGCAGCGTTGAAGATCGAGGGGCCCGATTCAATTACAATGAGCAGTTCTTC. Amino acid sequence: CSVEDRGARFNYNEQFF.

This clonotype appeared many times. This chain links TRBV5-6 with TRBJ1-5, with unresolved D. There are 15 residues in the CDR3. Trimming cost V 3 bases and J 2 bases, with 12 bases left between them. Germline values: CDR1 SGHDT, CDR2 YYEEEE. The CDR3 is CASSSGGIGNQPQHF. For the CDR3, the DNA is TGTGCCAGCAGCTCTGGAGGGATCGGCAATCAGCCCCAGCATTTT.

This clonotype was recorded many times. V gene TRBV6-7 combines with J gene TRBJ2-1; TRBD2 agrees at 7 bases. TRBV6-7 is identified as an open reading frame with a role that is uncertain. The CDR3 is made up of 12 amino acids. V shed 9 bases, J shed 5 bases, and the junction held 4 bases outside the gene matches. The CDR3 sequence: CARPGLNNEQFF. The CDR3 DNA reads TGTGCCAGGCCGGGACTAAACAATGAGCAGTTCTTC.

This clonotype was counted only a few times. V gene TRBV5-4 combines with J gene TRBJ1-2; 7 bases line up with TRBD1. CDR3 length equals 13 residues. After removal of 5 bases from V and 4 bases from J, the junction contained 5 bases not matched to a gene. The germline CDR1 and CDR2 sequences are SGHNT and YYREEE (reference sequence). The CDR3 DNA reads as TGTGCCAGCAGTTACGACAGGGTCTATGGCTACACCTTC. It specifies CASSYDRVYGYTF.